The 2 T cell receptor beta chains below were found in one sample sequenced in a study of T-cell reconstitution after alpha-beta-depleted transplantation in children. Researchers prepared the TCRbeta library using unique molecular identifiers, the study reports. Each CDR3 protein gets one entry after TCRdb re-called the PCR reads with MiXCR. The table includes about 610,000 distinct CDR3 sequences, about 10% detected once. This specimen consisted of PBMCs from the stem cell graft donor, obtained from the stem cell graft. These TCRs come from a human donor who donated a stem cell graft to a child with acute myeloid leukemia.

In its sample, this clonotype was seen a few times. V and J are TRBV20-1 and TRBJ2-3; D is undetermined. V was cut by 1 base and J by 1 base, with 9 bases left in between. The CDR3 has 14 amino acids. The germline gives CDR1 DFQATT, CDR2 SNEGSKA (reference sequence). Written as DNA, the CDR3 is TGCAGTGCTAGAGCCCCTGAGGGCACAGATACGCAGTATTTT. Amino acids: CSARAPEGTDTQYF.

There are a few counts of this clonotype. Here the CDR3 DNA reads TGCAGAGGACACGAGAGCTCCTACAATGAGCAGTTCTTC. Its protein is CRGHESSYNEQFF. The chain couples TRBV20-1 to TRBJ2-1; D perhaps matches TRBD1 (5 bases). Germline-derived CDR1 and CDR2 are DFQATT and SNEGSKA (reference sequence). The CDR3 contains 13 residues.